This TCR beta chain derives from a study of identical twins. Study results and caveats: Within cord blood, abundant beta clonotypes carried fewer insertions, but memory repertoires showed no such trend. When twins shared out-of-frame alpha sequences, those sequences had excess low generation probability. Diverse VJ usage suggested most zero-insertion clonotypes were not invariant T cells.

Unique molecular identifiers were in the cDNA, with template-switch universal primer binding. TCRdb used MiXCR to reprocess the 5' RACE reads, holding one entry per CDR3 protein. The table lists 200,000 to 250,000 distinct CDR3 sequences, around 15% of them singletons, with around 8.9% in the top ten. This clonotype was recorded a few times. Its antigen is as yet unknown. The sample consisted of memory (CD45RO+) T cells sorted from blood. This clonotype was sampled from a woman aged 18-35 years in good health.

The CDR3 sequence is CSARVQGGVNTEAFF. DNA for the CDR3: TGCAGTGCTAGAGTACAGGGTGGAGTGAACACTGAAGCTTTCTTT. The chain couples TRBV20-1 to TRBJ1-1; maybe TRBD1 (6 bases). Germline V gene data show CDR1 as DFQATT and CDR2 as SNEGSKA (reference sequence). V was shortened by 1 base and J by 0 bases, with 12 bases between the two germline ends. The CDR3 contains 15 residues.